These 30 T cell receptor beta chains came from one sample sequenced in a study of cytomegalovirus exposure and HLA in healthy donors. Researchers ran the PCR with 60 Vbeta and 13 Jbeta primers. The protocol was immunoSEQ multiplex PCR, while the TCRdb copy is restricted to in-frame clones and leaves out a portion. The sample has approximately 87,000 clones, roughly 81% seen once. Sequenced material: PBMCs. All receptors come from a woman aged 18-30 years in good health and CMV-seropositive.

The chain uses TRBV19 and TRBJ1-1; 7 bases are shared with TRBD1. The CDR3 consists of 15 residues. The V gene's germline CDR1 is LNHDA and CDR2 SQIVND (reference sequence). The trim removed 0 bases at V and 3 bases at J, leaving 4 bases unmatched. CDR3: CASSIDGTAHTEAFF. CDR3 DNA: TGTGCCAGTAGTATAGATGGGACAGCCCACACTGAAGCTTTCTTT.

The rearrangement uses TRBV15 and TRBJ1-1; maybe TRBD1 (5 bases). V was shortened by 6 bases and J by 0 bases, with 8 bases between the two germline ends. The CDR3 is 13 residues long. CDR1 LNHNV and CDR2 YYDKDF come from the germline V gene (reference sequence). CDR3 amino acids: CATSWTMNTEAFF. As DNA, the CDR3 is TGTGCCACCAGTTGGACAATGAACACTGAAGCTTTCTTT.

J is TRBJ2-5 and V is TRBV5-6, with D tentatively TRBD2 (5 bases). The CDR3 loop spans 15 amino acids. V dropped 3 bases and J dropped 4 bases, with 16 bases sitting between them. Germline CDR1 and CDR2: SGHDT and YYEEEE. The CDR3 sequence is CASSSAAGIGETQYF. The CDR3, as DNA: TGTGCCAGCAGCTCCGCAGCCGGGATTGGAGAGACCCAGTACTTC.

V usage is TRBV27 and J usage is TRBJ1-2; 7 bases map to TRBD1. CDR1 and CDR2 (germline): MNHEY, SMNVEV (reference sequence). The CDR3 is made up of 13 amino acids. After removal of 2 bases from V and 7 bases from J, the junction contained 4 bases not matched to a gene. The CDR3 DNA sequence: TGTGCCAGCAGTTTAGAGGGGGCGGGTGGCTACACCTTC. Protein product: CASSLEGAGGYTF.

The CDR3 DNA reads TGTGCCAGCAGTGAACCCGGCGGGAGAAGAGAGACCCAGTACTTC. Its translation is CASSEPGGRRETQYF. The chain carries TRBV2 and TRBJ2-5; 7 nucleotides line up with TRBD2. Trimming at V came to 2 bases and at J to 4 bases, leaving 7 bases not matched to a gene. This CDR3 comprises 15 residues. Germline V gene sequence: CDR1 SNHLY, CDR2 FYNNEI.

V is TRBV4-1 and J is TRBJ1-2; D ambiguous. CDR1 MGHRA and CDR2 YSYEKL come from the germline V gene. V gave up 0 bases and J gave up 5 bases, with 10 bases separating them. The CDR3 is 14 amino acids. CDR3 coding DNA: TGCGCCAGCAGCCAAGATAACAGCAAGTATGGCTACACCTTC. This gives the protein CASSQDNSKYGYTF.

This clone was seen a few times. The rearrangement joins TRBV5-6 to TRBJ1-5; D remains ambiguous. This CDR3 comprises 14 residues. The germline CDR1 and CDR2 sequences are SGHDT and YYEEEE. Trimming shortened V by 5 bases and J by 3 bases, and 12 bases separated the two germline ends. CDR3 DNA: TGTGCCAGCAGAATCCGGGGTAACAATCAGCCCCAGCATTTT. It translates to CASRIRGNNQPQHF.

This clone came up a few times. This chain joins TRBV7-9 and TRBJ2-6; no definite D call. This CDR3 is 14 amino acids long. Trimming pared 8 bases from V and 3 bases from J, leaving 11 bases between. From germline, CDR1 is SEHNR and CDR2 FQNEAQ (reference sequence). CDR3 loop: CASRSGIGANVLTF. In nucleotides, the CDR3 is TGTGCCAGCCGCTCGGGTATTGGGGCCAACGTCCTGACTTTC.

This clone turned up a few times. For the CDR3, the DNA is TGTGCCAGCAGTTACCAGGGCCTTAATGAAAAACTGTTTTTT. Encoded protein: CASSYQGLNEKLFF. This chain links TRBV6-5 with TRBJ1-4, with D tentatively TRBD1 (5 bases). The V gene lost 2 bases and the J gene lost 4 bases, with 8 bases spanning the gap. CDR1 is MNHEY, CDR2 SVGAGI, per germline. The CDR3 loop spans 14 amino acids.

V gene TRBV15 combines with J gene TRBJ2-5; D might be TRBD2 (5 bases). The J call is doubtful: the DNA matches TRBJ2-7 better. There are 14 residues in the CDR3. CDR1 is LNHNV, CDR2 YYDKDF, per germline (reference sequence). Here the CDR3 reads CATSRRTAQYEQYF. The CDR3 DNA reads TGTGCCACCAGCAGAAGGACTGCCCAGTACGAGCAGTACTTC.

The chain is built from TRBV5-1 and TRBJ2-2, with TRBD1 identical over 7 bases. The CDR3 consists of 14 residues. The germline gives CDR1 SGHRS, CDR2 YFSETQ. The junction had 4 bases not matched to a gene; V was cut back by 4 bases and J by 4 bases. CDR3 coding DNA: TGCGCCAGCAGCCGGGACAGCTTCACCGGGGAGCTGTTTTTT. This translates into CASSRDSFTGELFF. Together with reference TRBV5-1 and TRBJ2-2, the CDR3 gives the full variable domain: KAGVTQTPRYLIKTRGQQVTLSCSPISGHRSVSWYQQTPGQGLQFLFEYFSETQRNKGNFPGRFSGRQFSNSRSEMNVSTLELGDSALYLCASSRDSFTGELFFGEGSRLTVL.

V gene TRBV5-4 combines with J gene TRBJ2-7; TRBD1 matches at 7 bases. Germline V gives CDR1 SGHNT, CDR2 YYREEE (reference sequence). J was trimmed by 6 bases and V by 5 bases; bases with no gene match: 8. The CDR3 loop spans 13 amino acids. This CDR3 is CASRETGFGEQYF. The CDR3 nucleotides read TGTGCCAGCAGAGAGACAGGGTTCGGCGAGCAGTACTTC.

The CDR3, as DNA: TGTGCCAGCAGTTACGGGAGGGGAGGATATGGCTACACCTTC. Translated: CASSYGRGGYGYTF. The chain joins TRBV6-5 to TRBJ1-2, with a possible D match to TRBD1 (5 bases). Trimming took off 2 bases at V and 5 bases at J, with 12 bases between the two ends. Germline loops: CDR1 MNHEY, CDR2 SVGAGI. The CDR3 sequence is 14 residues long.

This rearrangement joins TRBV4-1 to TRBJ1-4; 8 bases are a match to TRBD1. This CDR3 contains 16 residues. Trimming cost V 6 bases and J 4 bases; bases outside gene matches: 10. From germline, CDR1 is MGHRA and CDR2 YSYEKL. CDR3 sequence (DNA): TGCGCCAGCAGGCGAACAGGGGGTATCGGTAATGAAAAACTGTTTTTT. Translating gives CASRRTGGIGNEKLFF.

The chain couples TRBV7-8 to TRBJ2-7; D may be TRBD2 (6 bases). In germline, CDR1 is SGHVS, CDR2 FQNEAQ. The CDR3 runs to 15 residues. The germline V and J ends were trimmed by 1 base and 6 bases, with 16 bases remaining between them. CDR3: CASSLGGVVGSEQYF. CDR3 nucleotides: TGTGCCAGCAGCTTAGGGGGGGTGGTGGGCTCCGAGCAGTACTTC.

The chain recombines TRBV15 with TRBJ1-2, with 10 bases lining up with TRBD1. V shed 0 bases, J shed 6 bases, and the junction held 7 bases outside the gene matches. CDR3 length: 16 residues. Germline V lookup: CDR1 LNHNV, CDR2 YYDKDF (reference sequence). The CDR3 bases are TGTGCCACCAGCAGAGATACCCCGGGACAGGGGAATGGCTACACCTTC. This codes for CATSRDTPGQGNGYTF.

The CDR3 nucleotides read TGTGCCAGCGGGGAACGCGGGAAAGGGTACGAGCAGTACTTC. This codes for CASGERGKGYEQYF. V is TRBV6-1 and J is TRBJ2-7, with D perhaps matching TRBD2 (6 bases). Germline-derived CDR1 and CDR2 are MNHNS and SASEGT. This CDR3 comprises 14 residues. V was pared by 8 bases and J by 4 bases, with 18 bases between.

The chain couples TRBV5-1 to TRBJ2-1; 10 bases align to TRBD1. With 4 bases clipped from V and 6 bases from J, the junction kept 4 bases outside the gene matches. CDR1 is SGHRS and CDR2 is YFSETQ in the germline V gene. The CDR3 is 14 residues long. The CDR3 loop is CASSTGQGTNEQFF. For the CDR3, the DNA is TGCGCCAGCAGCACGGGACAGGGGACCAATGAGCAGTTCTTC.

The chain carries TRBV13 and TRBJ1-1; TRBD1 is a possible D gene (5 bases). This CDR3 is built from 14 residues. The germline V gene has CDR1 PRHDT and CDR2 FYEKMQ (reference sequence). V lost 7 bases to trimming and J lost 2 bases, with 14 bases between them. The CDR3 nucleotides are TGTGCCAGCAATCGCGTACAGGAAAACACTGAAGCTTTCTTT. This sequence encodes CASNRVQENTEAFF.

This clone was seen only a few times. This rearrangement joins TRBV29-1 to TRBJ1-1; 7 nucleotides align to TRBD1. The length of the CDR3 is 16 residues. V gave up 3 bases and J gave up 3 bases; unmatched junction bases: 13. CDR1 is SQVTM and CDR2 is ANQGSEA in the germline V gene. DNA for the CDR3: TGCAGCGTTGACTACAGGGGCTCACGGGGATACACTGAAGCTTTCTTT. Its translation: CSVDYRGSRGYTEAFF. Full variable domain (rest looked up from reference TRBV29-1 and TRBJ1-1): SAVISQKPSRDICQRGTSLTIQCQVDSQVTMMFWYRQQPGQSLTLIATANQGSEATYESGFVIDKFPISRPNLTFSTLTVSNMSPEDSSIYLCSVDYRGSRGYTEAFFGQGTRLTVV.

This clone was counted once. This chain connects TRBV4-2 to TRBJ1-1; 7 nucleotides match TRBD1. From germline, CDR1 is LGHNA and CDR2 YNFKEQ. V was pared by 3 bases and J by 5 bases, with 6 bases of the junction left unmatched. This CDR3 comprises 14 residues. The CDR3 reads CASSHRQGDTEAFF. The CDR3 bases are TGTGCCAGCAGCCACAGACAGGGTGATACTGAAGCTTTCTTT.

J is TRBJ1-3 and V is TRBV9; D is perhaps TRBD1 (5 bases). Trimming removed 4 bases at V and 0 bases at J, with 11 bases between. Germline CDR1 reads SGDLS; CDR2 reads YYNGEE. The CDR3 extends over 15 amino acids. CDR3 sequence (DNA): TGTGCCAGCAGCTCCGGGACTTTCTCTGGAAACACCATATATTTT. Translating gives CASSSGTFSGNTIYF.

The rearrangement uses TRBV6-1 and TRBJ1-5, with a tentative D call TRBD1 (6 bases). V dropped 6 bases and J dropped 6 bases, with 18 bases sitting between them. Germline V gene data show CDR1 as MNHNS and CDR2 as SASEGT. The length of the CDR3 is 15 residues. The CDR3 here is CASRKRQDGTQPQHF. CDR3 DNA sequence: TGTGCCAGCAGAAAACGACAGGATGGGACTCAGCCCCAGCATTTT.

The J gene is TRBJ1-1, the V gene TRBV19; 8 bases agree with TRBD1. V shed 10 bases and J 4 bases; nucleotides not matched to a gene: 5. This CDR3 spans 12 amino acids. Germline V gives CDR1 LNHDA, CDR2 SQIVND (reference sequence). The CDR3 coding sequence is TGTGCCATAAGACAGGGGAGCACTGAAGCTTTCTTT. Translated, it gives CAIRQGSTEAFF.

This sequence joins TRBV27 and TRBJ1-1; TRBD1 matches at 9 bases. The V and J ends lost 3 bases and 4 bases, in that order; junction bases with no gene match: 6. From germline, CDR1 is MNHEY and CDR2 SMNVEV (reference sequence). This CDR3 spans 15 amino acids. CDR3 protein: CASSFLGQGPTEAFF. CDR3 DNA sequence: TGTGCCAGCAGTTTTTTAGGACAGGGGCCCACTGAAGCTTTCTTT.

The J gene is TRBJ1-4, the V gene TRBV20-1; D remains unclear. The germline CDR1 and CDR2 sequences are DFQATT and SNEGSKA (reference sequence). There are 10 residues in the CDR3. The V end was cut by 3 bases, the J end by 8 bases, with 4 bases between. This CDR3 reads CSARGEKLFF. DNA of the CDR3: TGCAGTGCTAGGGGCGAAAAACTGTTTTTT.

The chain joins TRBV5-1 to TRBJ2-7, with 8 positions matching TRBD2. The CDR3 is 15 residues long. V shed 1 base, J shed 2 bases, and the junction held 5 bases outside the gene matches. The germline CDR1 and CDR2 sequences are SGHRS and YFSETQ. The DNA of the CDR3 is TGCGCCAGCAGCTTGATAGCGGGATCTCCCTACGAGCAGTACTTC. This translates into CASSLIAGSPYEQYF.

The chain recombines TRBV6-1 with TRBJ1-2; D not resolved. V was pared by 3 bases and J by 0 bases, with 14 bases between. Germline values: CDR1 MNHNS, CDR2 SASEGT. The CDR3 is 16 amino acids. The CDR3 nucleotides are TGTGCCAGCAGTGATTTCCCCGGGAAGGCTAACTATGGCTACACCTTC. It is translated as CASSDFPGKANYGYTF.

The rearrangement links TRBV14 to TRBJ1-4, with TRBD1 as a possible D gene (5 bases). Germline CDR1 SGHDN, CDR2 FVKESK. V lost 4 bases and J lost 4, with 10 bases in between. The CDR3 extends over 14 amino acids. CDR3 sequence: CASSPRQSNEKLFF. The DNA of the CDR3 is TGTGCCAGCAGCCCTAGACAGAGTAATGAAAAACTGTTTTTT.

The chain links TRBV19 to TRBJ2-3; D is ambiguous. The V and J ends lost 3 bases and 5 bases respectively, with 9 bases between them. The CDR3 sequence is 13 residues long. The germline gives CDR1 LNHDA, CDR2 SQIVND (reference sequence). The CDR3 here is CASSIGLVDTQYF. The DNA of the CDR3 is TGTGCCAGTAGTATCGGGTTAGTAGATACGCAGTATTTT. The variable domain in full, with the rest retrieved from reference TRBV19 and TRBJ2-3, is DGGITQSPKYLFRKEGQNVTLSCEQNLNHDAMYWYRQDPGQGLRLIYYSQIVNDFQKGDIAEGYSVSREKKESFPLTVTSAQKNPTAFYLCASSIGLVDTQYFGPGTRLTVL.